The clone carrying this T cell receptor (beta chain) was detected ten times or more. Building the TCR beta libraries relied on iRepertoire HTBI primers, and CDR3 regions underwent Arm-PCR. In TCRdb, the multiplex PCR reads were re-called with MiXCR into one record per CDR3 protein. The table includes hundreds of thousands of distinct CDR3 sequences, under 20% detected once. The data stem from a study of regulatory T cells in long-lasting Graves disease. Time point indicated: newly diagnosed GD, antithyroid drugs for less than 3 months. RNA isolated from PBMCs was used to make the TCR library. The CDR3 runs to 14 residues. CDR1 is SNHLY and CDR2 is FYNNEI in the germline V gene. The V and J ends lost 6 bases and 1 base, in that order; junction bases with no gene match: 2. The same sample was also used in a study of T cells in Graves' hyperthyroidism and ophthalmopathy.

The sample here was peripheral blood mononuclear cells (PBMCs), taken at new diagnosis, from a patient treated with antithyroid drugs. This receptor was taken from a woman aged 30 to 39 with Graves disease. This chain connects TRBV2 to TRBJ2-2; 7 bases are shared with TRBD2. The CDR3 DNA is TGTGCCAGCAGGCGGGAGAGGAACACCGGGGAGCTGTTTTTT. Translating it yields CASRRERNTGELFF. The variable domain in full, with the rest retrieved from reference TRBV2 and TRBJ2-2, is EPEVTQTPSHQVTQMGQEVILRCVPISNHLYFYWYRQILGQKVEFLVSFYNNEISEKSEIFDDQFSVERPDGSNFTLKIRSTKLEDSAMYFCASRRERNTGELFFGEGSRLTVL.